The 9 T cell receptor beta chains in this list originate from one sample, sequenced in a study of control samples from healthy donors and cancer patients. Assay: immunoSEQ multiplex PCR; the TCRdb copy retains only in-frame clones and omits some. The table shows about 110,000 clones, with over 75% occurring only once. Sequencing was done on a sample of blood. The receptors originated from a human donor in good health. The donor label of this sample is uncertain.

The CDR3 DNA reads as TGTGCCAGCAGGACGTCGTCTCCGGATACGCAGTATTTT. It yields the protein CASRTSSPDTQYF. The gene calls are TRBV6-5 and TRBJ2-3, with unresolved D. CDR1 MNHEY and CDR2 SVGAGI come from the germline V gene. The ends were cut back, 6 bases at V and 6 bases at J, with 13 bases in the middle. This CDR3 has 13 amino acids.

V usage is TRBV4-3 and J usage is TRBJ2-3; 10 bases line up with TRBD2. V was clipped by 1 base and J by 8 bases; unmatched bases: 9. The CDR3 covers 16 residues. In germline, CDR1 is LGHNA, CDR2 YSLEER. The CDR3 DNA reads as TGCGCCAGCAGCCAAGTATCTAGCGGGGGCGCGGGTACGCAGTATTTT. It encodes CASSQVSSGGAGTQYF.

As regards this clone: Germline is not matched at one junction end, which may reflect a read error. The chain is built from TRBV4-1 and TRBJ1-5; D ambiguous. The germline V gene encodes CDR1 MGHRA and CDR2 YSYEKL. CDR3 length: 13 residues. The CDR3 DNA follows: TGCGTCAGCAGCCAAGATGCCAATCAGCCCCAGCATTTT. Amino acid sequence: CVSSQDANQPQHF.

The gene calls are TRBV11-2 and TRBJ2-7; D possibly corresponds to TRBD1 (5 bases). The CDR3 totals 14 residues. Germline lookup yields CDR1 SGHAT and CDR2 FQNNGV. Deletions cut 0 bases from V and 3 bases from J, with 9 bases between. Here the CDR3 DNA reads TGTGCCAGCAGCTTAGATCCAGGGATCTACGAGCAGTACTTC. It yields the protein CASSLDPGIYEQYF.

This clone was found a few times. The chain carries TRBV5-1 and TRBJ2-3, with D unclear. The V gene's germline CDR1 is SGHRS and CDR2 YFSETQ. The CDR3 length is 14 residues. The V end was cut by 0 bases, the J end by 0 bases, with 5 bases between. The CDR3 reads CASSLGGSTDTQYF. The CDR3 region has the DNA TGCGCCAGCAGCTTGGGGGGAAGCACAGATACGCAGTATTTT.

The genes are TRBV6-5 and TRBJ1-4; D perhaps matches TRBD1 (6 bases). With 7 bases removed from V and 8 bases from J, the gap between germline ends came to 17 bases. CDR3 length: 14 residues. Germline V gives CDR1 MNHEY, CDR2 SVGAGI. The CDR3 coding sequence is TGTGCCAGCAACGAGGCGGGGGCGAGGGAAAAACTGTTTTTT. Protein: CASNEAGAREKLFF.

This chain connects TRBV9 to TRBJ1-6, with 7 bases lining up with TRBD1. V lost 4 bases to trimming and J lost 7 bases; unmatched junction nucleotides: 5. The CDR3 spans 14 residues. Germline V CDR1 and CDR2: SGDLS, YYNGEE. CDR3 bases: TGTGCCAGCAGCCTATCGACAGGGAATTCACCCCTCCACTTT. Translating gives CASSLSTGNSPLHF.

The chain carries TRBV5-6 and TRBJ1-6; TRBD1 agrees at 9 bases. Germline V gene lookup returns CDR1 SGHDT and CDR2 YYEEEE. J lost 2 bases, V lost 4 bases, and 7 bases had no gene match. This CDR3 is built from 17 residues. CDR3 bases: TGTGCCAGCAGCCCCCCGGGGACAGGGCCCTATAATTCACCCCTCCACTTT. Translation gives CASSPPGTGPYNSPLHF. The full variable domain, in which reference TRBV5-6 and TRBJ1-6 provide the parts outside the CDR3, is DAGVTQSPTHLIKTRGQQVTLRCSPKSGHDTVSWYQQALGQGPQFIFQYYEEEERQRGNFPDRFSGHQFPNYSSELNVNALLLGDSALYLCASSPPGTGPYNSPLHFGNGTRLTVT.

The chain joins TRBV6-1 to TRBJ2-1, with a weak D call TRBD1 (5 bases). The CDR3 spans 15 residues. V was cut by 1 base and J by 5 bases, with 12 bases left in between. Germline V gene data show CDR1 as MNHNS and CDR2 as SASEGT. CDR3 DNA: TGTGCCAGCAGTGAAGAAGGCAGGGCCAACAATGAGCAGTTCTTC. Translation: CASSEEGRANNEQFF.